This T cell receptor (beta chain) was sequenced for a study of cytomegalovirus exposure and HLA in healthy donors. Regarding the study as a whole: In presence/absence analyses, roughly uniform sequencing depth across donors was assumed. Researchers reported that a few CMV-associated chains were confirmed in vitro as CMV antigen-specific. Association of a missense DCLRE1C variant with TCR beta V- and J-gene trimming was reported in a later analysis.

60 Vbeta and 13 Jbeta primers were used in PCR. TCRdb's copy holds only in-frame clones and misses some; the assay was immunoSEQ multiplex PCR. The sample shows roughly 190,000 clones, approximately 78% of them seen only once. Concerning this clone: What it binds is unknown.

J lost 11 bases, V lost 6 bases, and 8 bases had no gene match. This CDR3 contains 12 residues. The germline V gene encodes CDR1 SQVTM and CDR2 ANQGSEA. This TCR came from a woman younger than 35 in good health and CMV-seronegative. Sequenced input: PBMCs. This chain links TRBV29-1 with TRBJ1-5; 9 bases align to TRBD1. CDR3 loop: CSVQEDRGSQHF. The CDR3 region has the DNA TGCAGCGTCCAGGAGGACAGGGGCTCCCAGCATTTT.